A single sample is the source of the 20 T cell receptor beta chains below, sequenced in a study of control samples from healthy donors and cancer patients. The data were produced by immunoSEQ multiplex PCR, yet TCRdb's version contains in-frame clones alone and is incomplete. The profile shows approximately 140,000 clones, 85% to 95% of them singletons. The sample was blood. The receptors derive from a man aged 35 to 55 in good health.

The rearrangement links TRBV13 to TRBJ1-2; D uncertain. From germline, CDR1 is PRHDT and CDR2 FYEKMQ (reference sequence). This CDR3 is built from 15 residues. The V and J ends lost 1 base and 7 bases respectively, with 16 bases between them. CDR3: CASSLEASGLGGYTF. The CDR3 coding sequence is TGTGCCAGCAGCTTAGAGGCCAGTGGATTGGGTGGCTACACCTTC.

The chain uses TRBV24-1 and TRBJ2-1; D is possibly TRBD1 (7 bases). Germline values: CDR1 KGHDR, CDR2 SFDVKD. CDR3 length: 13 residues. V was trimmed by 6 bases and J by 8 bases, leaving 13 bases between them. This CDR3 is CATSLQGGDEQFF. The CDR3 DNA sequence: TGTGCCACCAGTCTCCAGGGGGGAGATGAGCAGTTCTTC.

The chain is built from TRBV5-8 and TRBJ2-3; D possibly matches TRBD1 or TRBD2 (5 bases each). V dropped 4 bases and J dropped 3 bases, with 15 bases sitting between them. This CDR3 contains 15 residues. CDR1 and CDR2 from the germline V gene are SGHTS and YDEGEE. CDR3 residues: CASSPITGRTDTQYF. DNA for the CDR3: TGTGCCAGCAGCCCCATTACGGGGCGGACAGATACGCAGTATTTT.

The chain has TRBV5-1 and TRBJ1-6; 8 positions agree with TRBD1. CDR3 length: 16 amino acids. Germline-derived CDR1 and CDR2 are SGHRS and YFSETQ. Germline trimming cut 4 bases from V and 5 bases from J; bases unmatched to any gene: 8. In DNA form, the CDR3 reads TGCGCCAGCAGCCCCGGCCTGACAGGGGATAATTCACCCCTCCACTTT. Amino acid sequence: CASSPGLTGDNSPLHF.

The chain recombines TRBV29-1 with TRBJ2-1; maybe TRBD2 (6 bases). Per the germline V gene, CDR1 is SQVTM and CDR2 is ANQGSEA. There are 11 residues in the CDR3. The germline V and J ends were trimmed by 4 bases and 11 bases, with 12 bases remaining between them. Here the CDR3 reads CSVGEVDKQFF. The CDR3 DNA is TGCAGCGTTGGGGAGGTGGATAAGCAGTTCTTC.

The chain combines TRBV9 with TRBJ2-3, with D tentatively TRBD2 (5 bases). V lost 4 bases, J lost 3 bases, and 9 bases lay in between. The germline V gene encodes CDR1 SGDLS and CDR2 YYNGEE. There are 13 residues in the CDR3. CDR3 DNA: TGTGCCAGCAGCATAGGAGGAACAGATACGCAGTATTTT. Protein sequence: CASSIGGTDTQYF.

The chain recombines TRBV24-1 with TRBJ2-7; D is perhaps TRBD1 (5 bases). Per germline, CDR1 KGHDR and CDR2 SFDVKD. The CDR3 totals 15 residues. Deletions cut 1 base from V and 4 bases from J, with 13 bases between. The chain's CDR3 is CATSDFSRGRYEQYF. For the CDR3, the DNA is TGTGCCACCAGTGATTTTTCTAGGGGTCGTTACGAGCAGTACTTC.

The CDR3 DNA reads as TGTGCCAGCTCGTTAGGGGGGACAGCTTTTAAGCAAGAGACCCAGTACTTC. It encodes CASSLGGTAFKQETQYF. The chain links TRBV28 to TRBJ2-5; the D gene is possibly TRBD1 (7 bases). This CDR3 region has 17 residues. Germline V lookup: CDR1 MDHEN, CDR2 SYDVKM. Trimming cost V 8 bases and J 2 bases, with 24 bases left between them.

This chain joins TRBV4-1 and TRBJ1-1; D is uncertain. The CDR3 runs 17 residues. The V and J ends lost 1 base and 4 bases respectively, with 19 bases between them. Looked up from germline, CDR1 is MGHRA and CDR2 is YSYEKL. Written as DNA, the CDR3 is TGCGCCAGCAGCCAAGTCCCCCTAGAGCGTCTAATCACTGAAGCTTTCTTT. It specifies CASSQVPLERLITEAFF.

The V gene is TRBV3-1 (or the pseudogene TRBV3-2), the J gene TRBJ2-7; D is unclear. The CDR3 is made up of 15 amino acids. Germline V gene data show CDR1 as LGHDT and CDR2 as YNNKEL (reference sequence). V lost 0 bases, J lost 2 bases, and 11 bases lay in between. CDR3 sequence: CASSQEKHYPYEQYF. The CDR3 DNA reads TGTGCCAGCAGCCAAGAGAAACACTACCCCTACGAGCAGTACTTC.

The gene calls are TRBV9 and TRBJ1-4, with 7 bases that match TRBD1. Trimming at V came to 4 bases and at J to 7 bases, leaving 7 bases not matched to a gene. Germline V lookup: CDR1 SGDLS, CDR2 YYNGEE. The CDR3 totals 14 residues. CDR3 protein: CASSRQGDSEKLFF. Here the CDR3 DNA reads TGTGCCAGCAGCCGTCAGGGGGACAGTGAAAAACTGTTTTTT.

The rearrangement uses TRBV4-1 and TRBJ2-7, with D possibly matching TRBD1 (5 bases). This CDR3 region has 14 residues. Per the germline V gene, CDR1 is MGHRA and CDR2 is YSYEKL. Trimming removed 1 base from V and 3 bases from J, with 10 bases in between. In DNA, the CDR3 is TGCGCCAGCAGCCAAGTGGCAGGGCTCTACGAGCAGTACTTC. This translates into CASSQVAGLYEQYF.

The rearrangement joins TRBV28 to TRBJ2-2; D call uncertain. There are 12 residues in the CDR3. Germline V gene lookup returns CDR1 MDHEN and CDR2 SYDVKM. Trimming removed 3 bases from V and 1 base from J, with 0 bases in between. CDR3 in DNA: TGTGCCAGCAGTTTGAACACCGGGGAGCTGTTTTTT. It specifies CASSLNTGELFF.

V and J are TRBV11-2 and TRBJ2-1; 9 bases are shared with TRBD1. J gave up 3 bases and V 1 base, and 7 bases lay outside the gene matches. Germline CDR1 is SGHAT and CDR2 is FQNNGV. This CDR3 spans 17 amino acids. In nucleotides, the CDR3 is TGTGCCAGCAGCTTAGTTCTGGGACAGGGAGGCTACAATGAGCAGTTCTTC. Residues: CASSLVLGQGGYNEQFF.

The chain joins TRBV28 to TRBJ1-6; D not resolved. Per the germline V gene, CDR1 is MDHEN and CDR2 is SYDVKM. This CDR3 contains 11 residues. V dropped 3 bases and J dropped 8 bases, with 2 bases sitting between them. The CDR3 sequence: CASSFDSPLHF. In DNA form, the CDR3 reads TGTGCCAGCAGTTTCGATTCACCCCTCCACTTT.

The sample holds one count of this clone. This chain joins TRBV4-2 and TRBJ2-6, with 8 bases that match TRBD1. Germline V gene data show CDR1 as LGHNA and CDR2 as YNFKEQ. The CDR3 extends over 21 amino acids. J was trimmed by 0 bases and V by 4 bases; bases with no gene match: 17. The CDR3 loop is CASSLKFPGTGVVSGANVLTF. The DNA of the CDR3 is TGTGCCAGCAGCCTGAAATTTCCCGGGACAGGAGTTGTCTCTGGGGCCAACGTCCTGACTTTC.

The V call is TRBV5-6, the J call TRBJ1-5, with unresolved D. Germline V lookup: CDR1 SGHDT, CDR2 YYEEEE. Trimming took off 3 bases at V and 1 base at J, with 5 bases between the two ends. The CDR3 is 13 amino acids. The CDR3 DNA is TGTGCCAGCAGCTATGCGAGCAATCAGCCCCAGCATTTT. Protein sequence: CASSYASNQPQHF.

V and J are TRBV10-1 and TRBJ2-1, with 10 bases lining up with TRBD2. Losses at the gene ends were 2 bases for V and 7 bases for J; bases not matched to a gene: 5. The germline V gene has CDR1 WNHNN and CDR2 SYGVQD (reference sequence). The CDR3 spans 15 residues. The CDR3 here is CASSEASGRVNEQFF. The CDR3 DNA is TGCGCCAGCAGTGAGGCCAGCGGGAGGGTAAATGAGCAGTTCTTC.

The chain links TRBV6-2 or TRBV6-3 to TRBJ1-5; tentative D call: TRBD1 (5 bases). Trimming cost V 2 bases and J 9 bases, with 14 bases left between them. The CDR3 covers 14 residues. Germline CDR1 and CDR2: MNHEY and SVGEGT. The CDR3 is CASSYTSTGPPQHF. CDR3 DNA: TGTGCCAGCAGTTACACTTCGACGGGGCCGCCCCAGCATTTT.

This sequence joins TRBV15 and TRBJ2-1; D uncertain. This CDR3 is built from 13 residues. Germline CDR1 and CDR2: LNHNV and YYDKDF (reference sequence). V was cut by 4 bases and J by 8 bases, with 12 bases left in between. CDR3 sequence (DNA): TGTGCCACCAGCACCGGTGACGGAGATGAGCAGTTCTTC. Its protein is CATSTGDGDEQFF.